What follows describes a single TCR beta chain. Germline values: CDR1 SQVTM, CDR2 ANQGSEA. This CDR3 comprises 13 residues. Trimming cost V 4 bases and J 5 bases; bases outside gene matches: 4. Under the authors' procedure: Amplification with reference gene primers provided the estimates of nucleated cell counts. Some clones are missing from TCRdb's copy, which holds only in-frame ones; the method was immunoSEQ multiplex PCR. The DNA gave D and trimming, while V, J and clone size come from that table. The repertoire holds some 150,000 clones, with 75% to 90% as singletons. These data belong to a study of blood T cell repertoires in COVID-19. Study at large: Acute and convalescent COVID-19 samples came from the United States, Italy and Spain. T cells, B-cell-depleted T cells, or PBMCs provided the cDNA or gDNA that served as material.

The chain uses TRBV29-1 and TRBJ2-5, with 10 bases matching TRBD1. The sequenced sample consisted of peripheral blood. This TCR came from a man aged 65 to 85 with acute or convalescent COVID-19. The CDR3 here is CSVVSGQGETQYF. CDR3 sequence (DNA): TGCAGCGTTGTTTCGGGACAGGGGGAGACCCAGTACTTC. The entire variable domain, with the rest obtained from reference TRBV29-1 and TRBJ2-5, is as follows: SAVISQKPSRDICQRGTSLTIQCQVDSQVTMMFWYRQQPGQSLTLIATANQGSEATYESGFVIDKFPISRPNLTFSTLTVSNMSPEDSSIYLCSVVSGQGETQYFGPGTRLLVL.